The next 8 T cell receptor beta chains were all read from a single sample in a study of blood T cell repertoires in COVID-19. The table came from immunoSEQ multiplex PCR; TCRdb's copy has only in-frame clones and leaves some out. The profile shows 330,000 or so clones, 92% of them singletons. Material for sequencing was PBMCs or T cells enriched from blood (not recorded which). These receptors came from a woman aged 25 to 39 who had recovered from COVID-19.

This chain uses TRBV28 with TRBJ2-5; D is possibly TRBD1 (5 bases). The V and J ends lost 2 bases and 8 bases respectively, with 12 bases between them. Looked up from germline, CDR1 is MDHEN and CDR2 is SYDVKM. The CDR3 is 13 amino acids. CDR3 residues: CASSLGALITQYF. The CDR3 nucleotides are TGTGCCAGCAGTTTAGGGGCCCTGATAACCCAGTACTTC.

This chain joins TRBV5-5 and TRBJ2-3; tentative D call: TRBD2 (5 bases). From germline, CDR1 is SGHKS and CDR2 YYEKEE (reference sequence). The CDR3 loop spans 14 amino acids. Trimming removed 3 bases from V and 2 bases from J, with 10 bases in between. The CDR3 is CASSSGGSTDTQYF. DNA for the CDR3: TGTGCCAGCAGCTCTGGAGGATCCACAGATACGCAGTATTTT.

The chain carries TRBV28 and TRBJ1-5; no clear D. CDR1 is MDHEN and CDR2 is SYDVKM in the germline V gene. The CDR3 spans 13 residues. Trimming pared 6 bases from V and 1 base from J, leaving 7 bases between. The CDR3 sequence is CASRLGSNQPQHF. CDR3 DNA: TGTGCCAGCAGGTTAGGCAGCAATCAGCCCCAGCATTTT.

The CDR3 here is CASSGPSGPTTPAYEQYF. The DNA for the CDR3 is TGTGCCAGCAGTGGACCTAGCGGGCCGACAACCCCAGCTTACGAGCAGTACTTC. The rearrangement links TRBV2 to TRBJ2-7; 8 nucleotides match TRBD2. CDR3 length equals 18 residues. V lost 4 bases and J lost 4; bases outside the gene matches: 18. In germline, CDR1 is SNHLY, CDR2 FYNNEI.

The DNA for the CDR3 is TGTGCCAGCTCACAGTTACTAGCGGGGGTGTACAATGAGCAGTTCTTC. Its translation is CASSQLLAGVYNEQFF. This chain connects TRBV18 to TRBJ2-1; 11 nucleotides match TRBD2. V was clipped by 4 bases and J by 4 bases; unmatched bases: 6. The CDR3 is 16 residues long. The germline gives CDR1 KGHSH, CDR2 LQKENI.

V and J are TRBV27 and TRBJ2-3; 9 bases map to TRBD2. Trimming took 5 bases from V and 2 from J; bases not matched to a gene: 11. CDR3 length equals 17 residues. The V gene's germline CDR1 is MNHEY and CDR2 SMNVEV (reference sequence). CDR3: CASSPNGGRAITDTQYF. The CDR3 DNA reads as TGTGCCAGCAGTCCCAACGGCGGGAGGGCCATCACAGATACGCAGTATTTT.

CDR3 nucleotides: TGTGCCAGCAGTGTTACAGCGGGAGGCAACGAGCAGTTCTTC. It yields the protein CASSVTAGGNEQFF. V and J are TRBV25-1 and TRBJ2-1; 9 bases line up with TRBD2. CDR3 length: 14 residues. Germline V gene sequence: CDR1 MGHDK, CDR2 SYGVNS. With V trimmed by 4 bases and J by 10 bases, 8 bases remained unmatched.

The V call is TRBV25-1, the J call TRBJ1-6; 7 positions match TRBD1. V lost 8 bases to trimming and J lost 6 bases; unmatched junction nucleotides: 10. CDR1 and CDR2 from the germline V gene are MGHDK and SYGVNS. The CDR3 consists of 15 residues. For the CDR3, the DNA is TGTGCCAGCTCCTACTCGGACAGGCCTAATTCACCCCTCCACTTT. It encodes CASSYSDRPNSPLHF.